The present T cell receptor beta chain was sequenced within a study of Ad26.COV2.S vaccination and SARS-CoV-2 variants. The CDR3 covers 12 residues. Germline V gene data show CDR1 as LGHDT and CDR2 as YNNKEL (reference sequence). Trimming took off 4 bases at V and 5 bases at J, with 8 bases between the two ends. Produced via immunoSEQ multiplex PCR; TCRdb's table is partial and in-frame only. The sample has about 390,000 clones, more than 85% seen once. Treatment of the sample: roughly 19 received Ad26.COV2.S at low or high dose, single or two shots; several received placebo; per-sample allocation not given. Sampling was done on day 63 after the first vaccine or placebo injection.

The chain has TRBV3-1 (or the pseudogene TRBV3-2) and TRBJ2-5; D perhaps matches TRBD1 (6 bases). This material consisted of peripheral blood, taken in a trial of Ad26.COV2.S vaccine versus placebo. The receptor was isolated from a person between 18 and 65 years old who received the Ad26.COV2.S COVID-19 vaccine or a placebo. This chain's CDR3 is CASSRQEETQYF. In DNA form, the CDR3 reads TGTGCCAGCAGCCGACAGGAGGAGACCCAGTACTTC.